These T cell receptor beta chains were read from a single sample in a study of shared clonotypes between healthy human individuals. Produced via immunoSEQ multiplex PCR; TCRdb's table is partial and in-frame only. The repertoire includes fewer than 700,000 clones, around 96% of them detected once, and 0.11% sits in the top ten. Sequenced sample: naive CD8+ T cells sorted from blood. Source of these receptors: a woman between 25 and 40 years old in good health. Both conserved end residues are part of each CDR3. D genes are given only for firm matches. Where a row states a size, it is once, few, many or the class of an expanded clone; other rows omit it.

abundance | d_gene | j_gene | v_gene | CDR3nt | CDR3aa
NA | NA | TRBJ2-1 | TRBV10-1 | TGCGCCAGCAGTGACTCCAGCTCCTACAATGAGCAGTTCTTC | CASSDSSSYNEQFF
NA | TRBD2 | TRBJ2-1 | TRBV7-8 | TGTGCCAGCAGCGCCGGGACTAGCGTTTACAATGAGCAGTTCTTC | CASSAGTSVYNEQFF
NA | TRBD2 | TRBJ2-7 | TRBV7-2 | TGTGCCAGCAGCCTGGTGGCGGGAGCCTACGAGCAGTACTTC | CASSLVAGAYEQYF
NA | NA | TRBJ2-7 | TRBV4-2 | TGTGCCAGCAGCCAGGTTGACGAGTCCTACGAGCAGTACTTC | CASSQVDESYEQYF
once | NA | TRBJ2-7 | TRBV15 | TGTGCCACCAGCGTAGGCAGGGGCTACTACGAGCAGTACTTC | CATSVGRGYYEQYF
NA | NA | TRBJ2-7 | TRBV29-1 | TGCAGCGTAGCCGGGACTTCCTACGAGCAGTACTTC | CSVAGTSYEQYF
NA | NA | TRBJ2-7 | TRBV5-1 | TGCGCCAGCAGCTTGACCCAACTCTCCTACGAGCAGTACTTC | CASSLTQLSYEQYF
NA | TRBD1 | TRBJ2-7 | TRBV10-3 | TGTGCCATCAGTGAGGGAGACAGGGGGACCTACGAGCAGTACTTC | CAISEGDRGTYEQYF
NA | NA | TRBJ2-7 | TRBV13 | TGTGCCAGCAGCTTAGGCCACAGCTACGAGCAGTACTTC | CASSLGHSYEQYF
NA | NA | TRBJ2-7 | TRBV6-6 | TGTGCCAGCAGTTACTGGCGCTACGAGCAGTACTTC | CASSYWRYEQYF
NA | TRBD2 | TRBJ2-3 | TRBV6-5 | TGTGCCAGCAGTTACGGGGCGGGAGGGCGGTATACGCAGTATTTT | CASSYGAGGRYTQYF
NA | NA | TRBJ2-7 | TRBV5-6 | TGTGCCAGCAGCTTCGGACTATCCTACGAGCAGTACTTC | CASSFGLSYEQYF
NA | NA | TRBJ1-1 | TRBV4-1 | TGCGCCAGCAGCCAAGAGGATACTCTTCGCACTGAAGCTTTCTTT | CASSQEDTLRTEAFF
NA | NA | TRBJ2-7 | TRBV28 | TGTGCCAGCAGTTTCTATTACGAGCAGTACTTC | CASSFYYEQYF
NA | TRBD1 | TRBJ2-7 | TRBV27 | TGTGCCAGCAGTTCTTGGGACAGTTCCTACGAGCAGTACTTC | CASSSWDSSYEQYF
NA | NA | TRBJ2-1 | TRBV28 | TGTGCCAGCAGTCTCTCTCGACCGTCCAATGAGCAGTTCTTC | CASSLSRPSNEQFF
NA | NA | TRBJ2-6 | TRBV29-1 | TGCAGCGTTGCTGGATTGAATGGTAAGGTCTTGTCTGGGGCCAACGTCCTGACTTTC | CSVAGLNGKVLSGANVLTF
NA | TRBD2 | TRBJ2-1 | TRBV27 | TGTGCCAGCAGGACCGGGACTAGGGAGGTCGATGAGCAGTTCTTC | CASRTGTREVDEQFF
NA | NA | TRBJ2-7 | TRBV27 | TGTGCCAGCAGTTTAGGAGCGGCGGGCTACGAGCAGTACTTC | CASSLGAAGYEQYF
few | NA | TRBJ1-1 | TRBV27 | TGTGCCAGTAAGATGACGGGACACACTGAAGCTTTCTTT | CASKMTGHTEAFF
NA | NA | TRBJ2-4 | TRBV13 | TGTGCCAGCAGCTTGCAGGGCGGGAACATTCAGTACTTC | CASSLQGGNIQYF
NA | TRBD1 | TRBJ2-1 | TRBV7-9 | TGTGCCAGCAGCCGCCCGCGGACAGGGAGTGGAGGTGAGCAGTTCTTC | CASSRPRTGSGGEQFF
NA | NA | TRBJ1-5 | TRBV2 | TGTGCCAGCAGTGAGTGGGGGCAGGGGATTAATCAGCCCCAGCATTTT | CASSEWGQGINQPQHF
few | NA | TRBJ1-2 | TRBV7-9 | TGTGCCAGCAGCTTCGGGTCAGACAATGGCTACACCTTC | CASSFGSDNGYTF
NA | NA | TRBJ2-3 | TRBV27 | TGTGCCAGCGGCGACGGCGACGGCACAGATACGCAGTATTTT | CASGDGDGTDTQYF
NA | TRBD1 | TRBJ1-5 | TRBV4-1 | TGCGCCAGCAGCTCAGGGGGGTCGGATCAGCCCCAGCATTTT | CASSSGGSDQPQHF
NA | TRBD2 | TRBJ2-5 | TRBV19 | TGTGCCAGTATAGGCGGGGGGACCCAGTACTTC | CASIGGGTQYF
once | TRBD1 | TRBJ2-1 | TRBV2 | TGTGCCAGCTGCTCCGGGACAGGGTACAATGAGCAGTTCTTC | CASCSGTGYNEQFF
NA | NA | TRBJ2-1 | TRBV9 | TGTGCCAGCACGAGGGCTACTCTCCTAGGGGATGAGCAGTTCTTC | CASTRATLLGDEQFF
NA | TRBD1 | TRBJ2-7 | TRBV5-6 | TGTGCCAGCAGCTTGCAATCGACAGGGTTCCTTTACGAGCAGTACTTC | CASSLQSTGFLYEQYF
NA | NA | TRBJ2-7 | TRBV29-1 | TGCAGCGTTGAGAGGGAGGGACAGGAGTCCTACGAGCAGTACTTC | CSVEREGQESYEQYF
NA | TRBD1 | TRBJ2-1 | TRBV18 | TGTGCCAGCTCACCAGAGGACAGGGACTCCTACAATGAGCAGTTCTTC | CASSPEDRDSYNEQFF
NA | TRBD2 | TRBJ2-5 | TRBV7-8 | TGTGCCAGCAGCTTAACGGGAGGTGGGGAGACCCAGTACTTC | CASSLTGGGETQYF
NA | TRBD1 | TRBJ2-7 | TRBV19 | TGTGCCAGTAGCCACCGGGACAGGGGCTACGAGCAGTACTTC | CASSHRDRGYEQYF
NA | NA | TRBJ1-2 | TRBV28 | TGTGCCAGCAGTCCGGGGATAACTGGACAGCGGTACTATGGCTACACCTTC | CASSPGITGQRYYGYTF
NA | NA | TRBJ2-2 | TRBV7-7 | TGTGCCAGCAGCTCCACCTTTGGCGGGACCAACACCGGGGAGCTGTTTTTT | CASSSTFGGTNTGELFF
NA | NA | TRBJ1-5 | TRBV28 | TGTGCCAGCAGTTTCGGGGTTAGAGGCTTACAGCCCCAGCATTTT | CASSFGVRGLQPQHF
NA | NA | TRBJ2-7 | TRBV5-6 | TGTGCCAGCAGCTTTACAGGGCTACGCTACGAGCAGTACTTC | CASSFTGLRYEQYF
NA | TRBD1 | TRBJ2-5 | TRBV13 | TGTGCCAGCAGCCCGCGGGACAGGGCTGAGACCCAGTACTTC | CASSPRDRAETQYF
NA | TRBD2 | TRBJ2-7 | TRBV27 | TGTGCCAGCAGTTATTCCCGGGGGGGTTACGAGCAGTACTTC | CASSYSRGGYEQYF
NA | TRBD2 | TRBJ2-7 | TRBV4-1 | TGCGCCAGCAGCCAAGAAGGTCCGATGCGGGAGGTCCACGAGCAGTACTTC | CASSQEGPMREVHEQYF
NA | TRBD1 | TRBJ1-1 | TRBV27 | TGTGCCAGCAGTGTACAGGGGGCAAACACTGAAGCTTTCTTT | CASSVQGANTEAFF
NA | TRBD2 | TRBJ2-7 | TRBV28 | TGTGCCAGCACCGATGGCCGTCGGGAGGGCCGCGAGCAGTACTTC | CASTDGRREGREQYF
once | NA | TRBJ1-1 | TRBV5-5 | TGTGCCAGCAGCTTGGTGGCGGCTCCGAACACTGAAGCTTTCTTT | CASSLVAAPNTEAFF
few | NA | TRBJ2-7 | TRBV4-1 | TGCGCCAGCAGCCAAGTGGGTTCCTACGAGCAGTACTTC | CASSQVGSYEQYF
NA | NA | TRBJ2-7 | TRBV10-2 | TGCGCCAGCAGTGGGCAGACCTACGAGCAGTACTTC | CASSGQTYEQYF
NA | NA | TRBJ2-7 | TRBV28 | TGTGCCAGCAGTTCGGGAAGGGGGTATATCCTCGAGCAGTACTTC | CASSSGRGYILEQYF
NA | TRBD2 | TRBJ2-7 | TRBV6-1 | TGTGCCAGCAGTGAATTGTCTAGCGGGAATCACGAGCAGTACTTC | CASSELSSGNHEQYF
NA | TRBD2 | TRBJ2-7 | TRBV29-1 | TGCAGCGTTGGTTCAGCGGGAGGGGACTACGAGCAGTACTTC | CSVGSAGGDYEQYF
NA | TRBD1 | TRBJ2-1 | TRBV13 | TGTGCCAGCAGCTCCTTCGGACAGGGAGGCTCCTACAATGAGCAGTTCTTC | CASSSFGQGGSYNEQFF
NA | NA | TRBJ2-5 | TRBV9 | TGTGCCAGCAGCGTAGACGGGATAGGAGAGACCCAGTACTTC | CASSVDGIGETQYF
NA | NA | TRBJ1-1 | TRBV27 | TGTGCCAGCAGCCGGACAGATGAACACTGGGAAGCTTTCTTT | CASSRTDEHWEAFF
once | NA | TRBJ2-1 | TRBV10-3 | TGTGCCATCAGTGCCCCCCTCGGGGGCTACAATGAGCAGTTCTTC | CAISAPLGGYNEQFF
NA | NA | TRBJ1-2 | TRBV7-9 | TGTGCCAGCAGCTTACCCAAAATCGGGACGGACTATGGCTACACCTTC | CASSLPKIGTDYGYTF